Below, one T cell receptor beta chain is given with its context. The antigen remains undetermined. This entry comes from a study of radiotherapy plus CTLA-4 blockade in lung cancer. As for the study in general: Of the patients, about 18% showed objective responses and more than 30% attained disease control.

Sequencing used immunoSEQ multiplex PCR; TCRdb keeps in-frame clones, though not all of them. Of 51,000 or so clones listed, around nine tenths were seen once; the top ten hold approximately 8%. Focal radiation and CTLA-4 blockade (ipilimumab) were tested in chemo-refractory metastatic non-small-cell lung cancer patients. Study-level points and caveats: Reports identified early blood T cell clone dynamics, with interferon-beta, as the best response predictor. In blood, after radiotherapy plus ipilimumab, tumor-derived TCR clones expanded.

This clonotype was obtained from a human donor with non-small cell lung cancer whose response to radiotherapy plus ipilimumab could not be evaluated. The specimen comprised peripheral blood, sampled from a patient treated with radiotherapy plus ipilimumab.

In DNA, the CDR3 is TGTGCCAGCAGCTTCTTAGGACAGGGGTACGAGCAGTACTTC. The encoded protein is CASSFLGQGYEQYF. V is TRBV5-6 and J is TRBJ2-7; 9 nucleotides align to TRBD1. Losses at the gene ends were 2 bases for V and 4 bases for J; bases not matched to a gene: 4. Germline values: CDR1 SGHDT, CDR2 YYEEEE. The CDR3 covers 14 residues.